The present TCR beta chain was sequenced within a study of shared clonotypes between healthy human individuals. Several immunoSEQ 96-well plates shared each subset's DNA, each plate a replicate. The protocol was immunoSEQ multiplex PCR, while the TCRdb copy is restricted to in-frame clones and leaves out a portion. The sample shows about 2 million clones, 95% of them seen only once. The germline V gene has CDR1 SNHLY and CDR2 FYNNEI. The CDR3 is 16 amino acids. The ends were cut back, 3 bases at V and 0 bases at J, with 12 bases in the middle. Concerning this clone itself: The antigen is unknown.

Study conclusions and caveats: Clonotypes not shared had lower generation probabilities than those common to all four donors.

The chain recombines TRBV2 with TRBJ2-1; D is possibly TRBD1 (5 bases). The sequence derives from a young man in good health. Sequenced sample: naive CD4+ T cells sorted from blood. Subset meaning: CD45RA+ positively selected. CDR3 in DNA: TGTGCCAGCAGTGAGGTCAGGGCCCTCTCCTACAATGAGCAGTTCTTC. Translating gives CASSEVRALSYNEQFF.